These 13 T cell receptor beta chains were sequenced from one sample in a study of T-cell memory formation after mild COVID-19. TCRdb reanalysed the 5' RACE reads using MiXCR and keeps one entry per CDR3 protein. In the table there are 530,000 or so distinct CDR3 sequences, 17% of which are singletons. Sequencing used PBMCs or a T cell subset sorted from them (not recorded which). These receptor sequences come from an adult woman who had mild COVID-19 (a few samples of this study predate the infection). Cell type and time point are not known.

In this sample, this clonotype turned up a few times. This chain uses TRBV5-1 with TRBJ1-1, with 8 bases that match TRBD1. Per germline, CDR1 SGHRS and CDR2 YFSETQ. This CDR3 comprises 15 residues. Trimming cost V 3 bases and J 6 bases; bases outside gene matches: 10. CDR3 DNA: TGCGCCAGCAGCTATGGCCAGGGGGCACGGGCTGAAGCTTTCTTT. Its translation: CASSYGQGARAEAFF.

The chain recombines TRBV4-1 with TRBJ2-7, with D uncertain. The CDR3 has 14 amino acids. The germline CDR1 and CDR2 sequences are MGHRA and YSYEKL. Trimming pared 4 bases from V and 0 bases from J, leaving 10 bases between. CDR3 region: CASSRRTDSYEQYF. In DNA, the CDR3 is TGCGCCAGCAGCCGAAGGACCGACTCCTACGAGCAGTACTTC.

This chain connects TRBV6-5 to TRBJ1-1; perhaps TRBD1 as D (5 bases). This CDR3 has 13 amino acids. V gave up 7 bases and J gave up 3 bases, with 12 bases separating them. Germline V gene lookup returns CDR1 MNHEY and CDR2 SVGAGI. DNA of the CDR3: TGTGCCAGCAAAACCCGGGGGTACACTGAAGCTTTCTTT. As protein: CASKTRGYTEAFF.

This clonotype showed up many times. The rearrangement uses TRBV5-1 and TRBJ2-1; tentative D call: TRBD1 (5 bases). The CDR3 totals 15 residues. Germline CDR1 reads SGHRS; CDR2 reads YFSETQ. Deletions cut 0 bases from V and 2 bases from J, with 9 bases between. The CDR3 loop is CASSLGGGTYNEQFF. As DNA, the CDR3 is TGCGCCAGCAGCTTGGGGGGCGGAACCTACAATGAGCAGTTCTTC.

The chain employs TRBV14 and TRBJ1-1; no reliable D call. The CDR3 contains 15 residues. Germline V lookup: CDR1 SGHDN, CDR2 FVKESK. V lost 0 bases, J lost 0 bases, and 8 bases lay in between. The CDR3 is CASSQDRSMNTEAFF. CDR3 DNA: TGTGCCAGCAGCCAAGATAGGAGTATGAACACTGAAGCTTTCTTT.

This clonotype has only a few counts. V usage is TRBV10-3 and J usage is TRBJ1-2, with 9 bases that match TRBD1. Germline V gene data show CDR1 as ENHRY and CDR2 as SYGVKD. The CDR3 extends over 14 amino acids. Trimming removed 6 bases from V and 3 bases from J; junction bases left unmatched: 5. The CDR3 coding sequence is TGTGCCATCAGGGACAGGGGAGAAGACTATGGCTACACCTTC. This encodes CAIRDRGEDYGYTF.

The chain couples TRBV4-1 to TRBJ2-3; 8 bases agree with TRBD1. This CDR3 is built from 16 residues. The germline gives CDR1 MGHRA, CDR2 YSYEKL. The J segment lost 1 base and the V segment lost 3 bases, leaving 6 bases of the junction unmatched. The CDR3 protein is CASSHPQGEGTDTQYF. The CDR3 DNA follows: TGCGCCAGCAGCCACCCACAGGGGGAGGGCACAGATACGCAGTATTTT.

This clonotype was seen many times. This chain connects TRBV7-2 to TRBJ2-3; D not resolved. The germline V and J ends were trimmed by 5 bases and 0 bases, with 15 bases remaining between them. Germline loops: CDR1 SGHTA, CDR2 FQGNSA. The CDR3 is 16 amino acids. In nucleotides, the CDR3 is TGTGCCAGCAGCCGCCCGATGGTCCCTAGCACAGATACGCAGTATTTT. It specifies CASSRPMVPSTDTQYF.

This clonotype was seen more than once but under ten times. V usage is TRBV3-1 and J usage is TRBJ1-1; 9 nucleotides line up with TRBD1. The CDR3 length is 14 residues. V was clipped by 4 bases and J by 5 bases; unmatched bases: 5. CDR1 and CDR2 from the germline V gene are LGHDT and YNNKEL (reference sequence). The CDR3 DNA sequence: TGTGCCAGCAGCCCTGGGACAGGGATGACTGAAGCTTTCTTT. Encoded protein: CASSPGTGMTEAFF.

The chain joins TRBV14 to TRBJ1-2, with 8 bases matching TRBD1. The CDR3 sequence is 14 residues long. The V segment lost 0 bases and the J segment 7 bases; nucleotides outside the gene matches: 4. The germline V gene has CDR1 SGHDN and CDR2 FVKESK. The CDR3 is CASSQELTGAGYTF. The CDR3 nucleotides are TGTGCCAGCAGCCAAGAACTGACAGGGGCTGGCTACACCTTC.

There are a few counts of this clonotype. CDR3 nucleotide sequence: TGTGCCAGCAGCTTCTCCATTAGCGGGAGAAGGGAGACCCAGTACTTC. It codes for CASSFSISGRRETQYF. This chain joins TRBV7-2 and TRBJ2-5, with 9 bases matching TRBD2. J lost 5 bases, V lost 3 bases, and 10 bases had no gene match. The CDR3 sequence is 16 residues long. Germline-derived CDR1 and CDR2 are SGHTA and FQGNSA.

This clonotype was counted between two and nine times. Written as DNA, the CDR3 is TGTGCCAGCAGTTTAGTAGCGGCGAGCTCCTACAATGAGCAGTTCTTC. Residues: CASSLVAASSYNEQFF. The gene calls are TRBV27 and TRBJ2-1; possible D gene TRBD2, 6 bases. Per germline, CDR1 MNHEY and CDR2 SMNVEV (reference sequence). Trimming cost V 2 bases and J 0 bases, with 11 bases left between them. This CDR3 is 16 amino acids long.

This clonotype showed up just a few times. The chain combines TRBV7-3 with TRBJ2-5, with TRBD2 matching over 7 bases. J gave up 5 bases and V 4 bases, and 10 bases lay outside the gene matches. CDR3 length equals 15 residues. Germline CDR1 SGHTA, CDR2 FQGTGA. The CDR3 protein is CASSSSGRPEETQYF. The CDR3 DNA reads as TGTGCCAGCAGCTCTAGCGGCAGGCCCGAGGAGACCCAGTACTTC.